These 30 T cell receptor beta chains originate from one sample sequenced in a study of CD8 T cells in ankylosing spondylitis. From the 5' RACE reads, TCRdb called clonotypes with MiXCR, one entry per CDR3 protein. This sample carries roughly 38,000 distinct CDR3 sequences, approximately 10% of them seen once, and the ten largest clones take about a sixth. Sequencing was carried out using blood, either unsorted or a sorted T cell fraction (not recorded which). The source of these receptors is a male donor with ankylosing spondylitis or in good health (not recorded which).

This clonotype was observed many times. This rearrangement joins TRBV4-2 to TRBJ2-1, with 8 bases fitting TRBD1. Germline assignment: CDR1 LGHNA and CDR2 YNFKEQ. Unmatched junction bases numbered 1, after V lost 3 bases and J lost 6 bases. The CDR3 is made up of 13 amino acids. CDR3 sequence (DNA): TGTGCCAGCAGCCAGACAGGGGCCAATGAGCAGTTCTTC. This encodes CASSQTGANEQFF.

This chain links TRBV4-2 with TRBJ2-1; D call uncertain. Trimming took 0 bases from V and 0 from J, leaving 6 bases between them. The CDR3 is 15 residues long. Germline CDR1 and CDR2: LGHNA and YNFKEQ. CDR3 DNA sequence: TGTGCCAGCAGCCAAGATCTTGACTCCTACAATGAGCAGTTCTTC. Protein product: CASSQDLDSYNEQFF.

This sequence joins TRBV5-1 and TRBJ2-1; TRBD2 might be the D (5 bases). Per germline, CDR1 SGHRS and CDR2 YFSETQ. The CDR3 has 16 residues. Trimming took 0 bases from V and 2 from J, leaving 12 bases between them. The CDR3 here is CASSLAAGTTYNEQFF. The CDR3 bases are TGCGCCAGCAGCTTGGCGGCGGGCACGACCTACAATGAGCAGTTCTTC.

This clonotype has more than one count but fewer than ten. The chain uses TRBV18 and TRBJ2-2; no definite D call. Germline CDR1 reads KGHSH; CDR2 reads LQKENI. The CDR3 is 13 amino acids. The V end was cut by 1 base, the J end by 5 bases, with 5 bases between. CDR3 nucleotides: TGTGCCAGCTCACCACAGGGTACCGGGGAGCTGTTTTTT. It is translated as CASSPQGTGELFF.

This clonotype was detected many times. The chain employs TRBV2 and TRBJ2-3, with D maybe TRBD2 (5 bases). V lost 6 bases, J lost 7 bases, and 14 bases lay in between. Germline V gene lookup returns CDR1 SNHLY and CDR2 FYNNEI. This CDR3 contains 13 residues. CDR3 bases: TGTGCCAGCAGAGTAAACCCGGGAAATACGCAGTATTTT. Its translation is CASRVNPGNTQYF.

This clonotype was recorded many times. The chain carries TRBV12-3 or TRBV12-4 and TRBJ1-2, with D perhaps matching TRBD1 (5 bases). The CDR3 has 14 amino acids. With 2 bases removed from V and 7 bases from J, the gap between germline ends came to 14 bases. The CDR3 sequence: CASSLMGGSSGYTF. For the CDR3, the DNA is TGTGCCAGCAGTTTAATGGGGGGATCCAGTGGCTACACCTTC.

V and J are TRBV7-2 and TRBJ2-2; D is unclear. V lost 1 base, J lost 5 bases, and 8 bases lay in between. This CDR3 is built from 14 residues. Germline V gene sequence: CDR1 SGHTA, CDR2 FQGNSA. The CDR3 region has the DNA TGTGCCAGCAGCTTAGACAGTCGAACCGGGGAGCTGTTTTTT. It codes for CASSLDSRTGELFF.

The V and J genes are TRBV7-9 and TRBJ2-5; D ambiguous. Germline loops: CDR1 SEHNR, CDR2 FQNEAQ (reference sequence). The CDR3 runs 15 residues. Trimming cost V 7 bases and J 5 bases, with 20 bases left between them. This CDR3 reads CASIIPQETLETQYF. The CDR3 DNA reads TGTGCCAGCATCATCCCGCAAGAGACGCTGGAGACCCAGTACTTC.

This clonotype appeared many times. The rearrangement uses TRBV3-1 and TRBJ2-6; D is possibly TRBD1 (5 bases). Germline values: CDR1 LGHDT, CDR2 YNNKEL (reference sequence). Trimming stripped 3 bases from V and 3 bases from J, with 15 bases between. CDR3 length equals 17 residues. The CDR3 DNA follows: TGTGCCAGCAGCCAGGCAGGGAATGTCGGTGGGGCCAACGTCCTGACTTTC. Translating it yields CASSQAGNVGGANVLTF. Full variable domain (missing parts from reference TRBV3-1 and TRBJ2-6): DTAVSQTPKYLVTQMGNDKSIKCEQNLGHDTMYWYKQDSKKFLKIMFSYNNKELIINETVPNRFSPKSPDKAHLNLHINSLELGDSAVYFCASSQAGNVGGANVLTFGAGSRLTVL.

This clonotype was observed many times. This chain connects TRBV6-2 or TRBV6-3 to TRBJ2-2; D is possibly TRBD1 or TRBD2 (5 bases each). Germline CDR1 reads MNHEY; CDR2 reads SVGEGT. Trimming pared 8 bases from V and 2 bases from J, leaving 15 bases between. The CDR3 has 15 amino acids. The CDR3 region has the DNA TGTGCCAGCTTCGGGACGGTACTTAACACCGGGGAGCTGTTTTTT. Its translation: CASFGTVLNTGELFF.

The sample holds many counts of this clonotype. The chain combines TRBV2 with TRBJ2-2; D is uncertain. Trimming left V 2 bases short and J 5 bases short, with 9 bases between. This CDR3 is 14 amino acids long. In germline, CDR1 is SNHLY, CDR2 FYNNEI. Here the CDR3 reads CASSEKVLTGELFF. In DNA form, the CDR3 reads TGTGCCAGCAGTGAAAAGGTTCTGACCGGGGAGCTGTTTTTT.

This clonotype was seen repeatedly, ten times or more. V gene TRBV5-1 combines with J gene TRBJ2-7; TRBD2 agrees at 11 bases. The ends lost 4 bases at V and 5 bases at J; junction bases unmatched: 5. The V gene's germline CDR1 is SGHRS and CDR2 YFSETQ. The CDR3 extends over 14 amino acids. The CDR3 reads CASSPGLADHEQYF. The CDR3 DNA is TGCGCCAGCAGCCCGGGACTAGCGGACCACGAGCAGTACTTC.

In its sample, this clonotype ranks as medium-sized. V is TRBV20-1 and J is TRBJ2-5; a weak D match, TRBD2 (6 bases). The CDR3 covers 13 residues. The germline gives CDR1 DFQATT, CDR2 SNEGSKA (reference sequence). Trimming pared 7 bases from V and 2 bases from J, leaving 14 bases between. Written as DNA, the CDR3 is TGCAGTGTTGGTCTAGCGCAGCAAGAGACCCAGTACTTC. It specifies CSVGLAQQETQYF.

By share, this clonotype counts as medium-sized. The chain joins TRBV3-1 to TRBJ2-5; D gene ambiguous. The CDR3 totals 15 residues. V gave up 1 base and J gave up 0 bases, with 9 bases separating them. CDR1 and CDR2 from the germline V gene are LGHDT and YNNKEL (reference sequence). The CDR3 nucleotides are TGTGCCAGCAGCCAAGTGGGCTATTACCAAGAGACCCAGTACTTC. This encodes CASSQVGYYQETQYF.

This clonotype occurred many times. This chain connects TRBV12-3 or TRBV12-4 to TRBJ2-1, with TRBD2 matching 10 bases. This CDR3 has 15 residues. V was pared by 2 bases and J by 9 bases, with 7 bases of the junction left unmatched. In DNA form, the CDR3 reads TGTGCCAGCAGTTTATCAGCGGGAGGGCGGGGTGAGCAGTTCTTC. It encodes CASSLSAGGRGEQFF.

This clonotype is medium-sized within its sample. The chain combines TRBV20-1 with TRBJ1-1; the D gene is possibly TRBD1 (5 bases). CDR3 size: 11 residues. CDR1 is DFQATT and CDR2 is SNEGSKA in the germline V gene (reference sequence). Trimming removed 3 bases at V and 6 bases at J, with 8 bases between. In nucleotides, the CDR3 is TGCAGTGCTAGGATGGGGGCTGAAGCTTTCTTT. Its protein product is CSARMGAEAFF.

There are many counts of this clonotype. The chain employs TRBV27 and TRBJ2-7; TRBD1 aligns across 7 bases. This CDR3 has 14 amino acids. Trimming at V came to 8 bases and at J to 6 bases, leaving 13 bases not matched to a gene. Germline V lookup: CDR1 MNHEY, CDR2 SMNVEV (reference sequence). CDR3 sequence (DNA): TGTGCCAGCGGGAACGCCGGGACAGAGGGCGAGCAGTACTTC. Amino acid sequence: CASGNAGTEGEQYF.

The rearrangement links TRBV19 to TRBJ2-1; TRBD2 matches 11 bases. This CDR3 is built from 16 residues. J lost 3 bases, V lost 5 bases, and 6 bases had no gene match. Germline lookup yields CDR1 LNHDA and CDR2 SQIVND (reference sequence). CDR3 residues: CASSFEGLAVYNEQFF. CDR3 bases: TGTGCCAGTAGTTTCGAGGGACTAGCGGTCTACAATGAGCAGTTCTTC.

This clonotype has ten or more counts. The rearrangement uses TRBV3-1 and TRBJ1-1, with 9 bases matching TRBD1. The J segment lost 5 bases and the V segment lost 1 base, leaving 5 bases of the junction unmatched. This CDR3 contains 15 residues. The germline V gene encodes CDR1 LGHDT and CDR2 YNNKEL (reference sequence). CDR3 sequence: CASSQGDREGTEAFF. CDR3 DNA sequence: TGTGCCAGCAGCCAAGGGGACAGGGAGGGGACTGAAGCTTTCTTT.

There are many counts of this clonotype. The genes are TRBV21-1 and TRBJ2-7; the DNA was not compared with TRBD2, the D call given in the table. TRBV21-1 is assigned pseudogene status. This CDR3 has 14 residues. The CDR3, as DNA: TGTGCCAGCAGCAAACAAGCGGAAGTCTACGAGCAGTACTTC. Translated, it gives CASSKQAEVYEQYF.

This clonotype was seen ten or more times. The chain recombines TRBV6-1 with TRBJ1-4; perhaps TRBD1 as D (5 bases). V lost 6 bases and J lost 8, with 13 bases in between. CDR1 and CDR2 from the germline V gene are MNHNS and SASEGT. The CDR3 totals 13 residues. The CDR3: CASSRKWGEKLFF. CDR3 bases: TGTGCCAGCAGCCGAAAATGGGGCGAAAAACTGTTTTTT.

This clonotype was seen a few times. V and J are TRBV3-1 and TRBJ2-1, with D possibly being TRBD1 or TRBD2 (5 bases each). The CDR3 totals 17 residues. With 4 bases removed from V and 6 bases from J, the gap between germline ends came to 22 bases. CDR1 is LGHDT, CDR2 YNNKEL, per germline (reference sequence). CDR3 amino acids: CASSPGARRSTGNEQFF. The CDR3 region has the DNA TGTGCCAGCAGCCCCGGGGCCCGAAGATCTACGGGCAATGAGCAGTTCTTC.

This clonotype was observed many times. This rearrangement joins TRBV4-3 to TRBJ2-2, with D perhaps matching TRBD1 (6 bases). V was clipped by 0 bases and J by 4 bases, with 9 bases between them. CDR1 and CDR2 (germline): LGHNA, YSLEER. This CDR3 is built from 15 residues. CDR3: CASSQEGQPTGELFF. CDR3 DNA sequence: TGCGCCAGCAGCCAAGAGGGACAACCCACCGGGGAGCTGTTTTTT.

This clonotype was detected many times. J is TRBJ2-3 and V is TRBV6-2 or TRBV6-3; 7 bases fit TRBD2. The CDR3 has 18 residues. Germline CDR1 and CDR2: MNHEY and SVGEGT. V lost 8 bases, J lost 0 bases, and 17 bases stayed unmatched. As DNA, the CDR3 is TGTGCCAGCCGAAAACTAGCGCGAGCCGGTCCTAGCACAGATACGCAGTATTTT. This encodes CASRKLARAGPSTDTQYF.

Ten or more counts support this clonotype. CDR3: CASTMGTVETQYF. CDR3 coding DNA: TGTGCCAGCACCATGGGGACTGTAGAGACCCAGTACTTC. The gene calls are TRBV12-3 or TRBV12-4 and TRBJ2-5; possibly TRBD2 for D (6 bases). The CDR3 is made up of 13 amino acids. V was pared by 7 bases and J by 4 bases, with 13 bases between.

In the case of this clonotype: The junction departs from the called germline gene at one end, perhaps through a read error. The rearrangement joins TRBV12-3 or TRBV12-4 to TRBJ2-1; 11 bases map to TRBD2. This CDR3 spans 18 amino acids. The CDR3 sequence is CTSSPHGGTSGRGNEQFF. CDR3 nucleotides: TGTACCAGCAGTCCACATGGGGGAACTAGCGGGAGAGGCAATGAGCAGTTCTTC.

This clonotype has at least ten counts. The chain couples TRBV20-1 to TRBJ2-7; 12 bases map to TRBD2. The CDR3 is 15 amino acids. J was trimmed by 1 base and V by 6 bases; bases with no gene match: 7. Germline CDR1 and CDR2: DFQATT and SNEGSKA (reference sequence). As DNA, the CDR3 is TGCAGTGCGCGACGACTAGCGGGAGCTTCCTACGAGCAGTACTTC. Encoded protein: CSARRLAGASYEQYF.

The chain links TRBV5-4 to TRBJ1-1; no reliable D call. This CDR3 region has 12 residues. Germline loops: CDR1 SGHNT, CDR2 YYREEE (reference sequence). V was pared by 3 bases and J by 7 bases, with 10 bases between. The CDR3 DNA follows: TGTGCCAGCAGCTACCGATTGGGTGAAGCTTTCTTT. This gives the protein CASSYRLGEAFF.

This clonotype was observed a few times. The chain combines TRBV4-1 with TRBJ2-1, with D uncertain. Germline V gene lookup returns CDR1 MGHRA and CDR2 YSYEKL. Trimming stripped 0 bases from V and 6 bases from J, with 12 bases between. This CDR3 has 15 amino acids. CDR3 bases: TGCGCCAGCAGCCAAGATATAGGAGCTGGCAATGAGCAGTTCTTC. Translated: CASSQDIGAGNEQFF.

This clonotype was counted ten times or more. In DNA form, the CDR3 reads TGTGCCAGCAGCTGGGGTGGCCCAGATACGCAGTATTTT. Translated, it gives CASSWGGPDTQYF. The J gene is TRBJ2-3, the V gene TRBV7-3; D gene unclear. CDR1 is SGHTA, CDR2 FQGTGA, per germline. CDR3 length: 13 residues. V was clipped by 4 bases and J by 4 bases, with 9 bases between them.